This T cell receptor beta chain was sequenced for a study of neurological immune-mediated disorders. This clonotype was detected ten times or more. Germline V gene lookup returns CDR1 MNHNY and CDR2 SVGAGI (reference sequence). Trimming removed 2 bases from V and 8 bases from J, with 21 bases in between. The CDR3 loop spans 16 amino acids. Each CDR3 protein gets one entry after TCRdb re-called the 5' RACE reads with MiXCR. Of 71,000 or so distinct CDR3 sequences listed, 12% to 15% are singletons. As to time point: longitudinal time-point 1 (baseline). The origin of this receptor is a female donor with HTLV-1-associated myelopathy (HAM/TSP). Sequencing was done on a sample of PBMCs. This chain links TRBV6-6 with TRBJ2-5; the D gene could be TRBD1 or TRBD2 (5 bases each). CDR3 nucleotide sequence: TGTGCCAGCAGTTACGTTACGGGGCGACTTTCTTTAACCCAGTACTTC. Translation: CASSYVTGRLSLTQYF.